The rows below give T cell receptor beta chains drawn from one sample of a study of T cell repertoires in cytomegalovirus infection. No antigens are known for them. One entry per CDR3 protein results from TCRdb running MiXCR on the reads. The table records more than 65,000 distinct CDR3 sequences, roughly half of them present only once. The specimen was CD8+ T cells from cultured PBMCs, collected from culture after CMV antigen stimulation. Every receptor here comes from a human donor in good health (CMV status not recorded). Some clones in this sample may be carry-over from other donors' samples. Both conserved end residues are part of each CDR3. Each record gives: CDR3 DNA, CDR3 protein, J gene, clone size, V gene, D gene. D genes are given only for firm matches. A clone size is listed for some rows: how often the clone was seen (once, few, many), or a class if it is expanded.

TGTGCCAGCAGTTCAACCGATAGGGGGGGAGGCACAGATACGCAGTATTTT CASSSTDRGGGTDTQYF TRBJ2-3 . TRBV28 .
TGTGCCAGCAGCTTACCTCGGCCCCGCTCTGGGGCCAACGTCCTGACTTTC CASSLPRPRSGANVLTF TRBJ2-6 . TRBV28 .
TGTGCCACCAGCAGATACAGGGGTGAGGAGACCCAGTACTTC CATSRYRGEETQYF TRBJ2-5 once TRBV15 TRBD1
TGTGCCAGCAGTTTAGAGGCTTACAATGAGCAGTTCTTC CASSLEAYNEQFF TRBJ2-1 . TRBV12-3/TRBV12-4 .
TGTGCCATCACTTGGCGGGACATCAAGAGTGGGGCCAATGAGCAGTTCTTC CAITWRDIKSGANEQFF TRBJ2-1 . TRBV10-3 .
TGTGCCAGCAGCCCAGGGGGCGTGAATGAGCAGTTCTTC CASSPGGVNEQFF TRBJ2-1 few TRBV9 TRBD1
TGTGCCAGCAGTTTAGGGGACAGGGGGTTTTGGCTGGATGGCTACACCTTC CASSLGDRGFWLDGYTF TRBJ1-2 few TRBV12-3/TRBV12-4 TRBD1
TGTGCCAGCAGCTTCATTGCCAGGAGCACTGAAGCTTTCTTT CASSFIARSTEAFF TRBJ1-1 few TRBV11-2 .
TGTGCCAGCAGCTTAGTGGGGCAGTACGAGCAGTACTTC CASSLVGQYEQYF TRBJ2-7 few TRBV7-4 .
TGTGCCAGCAGTGCGGGGCTCTCCAATGAGCAGTTCTTC CASSAGLSNEQFF TRBJ2-1 . TRBV2 .
TGTGCCAGCCTCTCGACAGGGAAGATCACAGATACGCAGTATTTT CASLSTGKITDTQYF TRBJ2-3 few TRBV7-4 TRBD1
TGTGCCAGCAGCTGGACAGGGGCGCATGGCTACACCTTC CASSWTGAHGYTF TRBJ1-2 many TRBV7-6 TRBD1
TGTGCCAGCAGCTTAGGTGGACTAGCGAGGAGAAACACCGGGGAGCTGTTTTTT CASSLGGLARRNTGELFF TRBJ2-2 few TRBV7-9 TRBD2
TGTGCCAGCAGCTTAGCAATGGGGAACACTGAAGCTTTCTTT CASSLAMGNTEAFF TRBJ1-1 . TRBV7-9 .
TGTGCCAGCAGCTTAACCTGGACGGGTAGCAATCAGCCCCAGCATTTT CASSLTWTGSNQPQHF TRBJ1-5 . TRBV7-2 .
TGTGCCAGCAGCACGACCGGGACAGGGGGAGAAAAACTGTTTTTT CASSTTGTGGEKLFF TRBJ1-4 few TRBV7-3 TRBD1
TGTGCCAGCAGCCCGGGGGCCCCCCAGTTCTTC CASSPGAPQFF TRBJ2-1 few TRBV7-6 .
TGTGCCAGCAGCCTCACCCCTTCCCGACTAGCGTCCGGGGAGCTGTTTTTT CASSLTPSRLASGELFF TRBJ2-2 . TRBV11-3 TRBD2
TGTGCCAGCAGCTCGGGCTCCGACGCCTACGAGCAGTACTTC CASSSGSDAYEQYF TRBJ2-7 few TRBV11-1 .
TGTGCCAGCAGTCAAAGCTACGGTGGGAGCACAGATACGCAGTATTTT CASSQSYGGSTDTQYF TRBJ2-3 . TRBV5-6 .